Following are 6 T cell receptor beta chains from one sample sequenced in a study of T cell clonality in common variable immunodeficiency. Assay used: immunoSEQ multiplex PCR; TCRdb lists only in-frame clones, some missing. The sample shows tens of thousands of clones, none of them appearing just once. The sequenced sample consisted of peripheral blood mononuclear cells. These receptors all come from a person aged 18 to 69 in good health.

This clone was seen repeatedly, ten times or more. With the read ending 3 residues before the CDR3 end, the germline J gene is used to fill in that end. The chain combines TRBV20-1 with TRBJ2-1; 9 nucleotides align to TRBD1. There are 13 residues in the CDR3. Germline values: CDR1 DFQATT, CDR2 SNEGSKA (reference sequence). V was pared by 6 bases and J by 5 bases, with 5 bases of the junction left unmatched. The part of the CDR3 DNA that was read is TGCAGTGCAGCGGGACAGGGTGACAATGAG. This sequence encodes CSAAGQGDNE. The entire CDR3 sequence reads CSAAGQGDNEQFF.

This clone was counted ten times or more. The read is 3 residues too short to cover the CDR3 end, so that end is filled in from the germline J gene. The V and J genes are TRBV19 and TRBJ1-6, with a weak D call TRBD1 (5 bases). V was trimmed by 1 base and J by 6 bases, leaving 7 bases between them. This CDR3 is 14 amino acids long. Per germline, CDR1 LNHDA and CDR2 SQIVND (reference sequence). CDR3 DNA, as far as it was read: TGTGCCAGTAGTATAGCGGGGGTTAATTCACCC. This translates into CASSIAGVNSP. The complete CDR3 sequence is CASSIAGVNSPLHF.

This clone was found a few times. The junction does not match germline at one end; this may be a read error. From the germline J gene comes the end of the CDR3, since the read stops 3 residues before it. Other DNA variants within this sample encode the same CDR3. The chain employs TRBV5-6 and TRBJ1-1, with 8 nucleotides matching TRBD1. The CDR3 runs 15 residues. Germline CDR1 is SGHDT and CDR2 is YYEEEE. The CDR3: CASSLLGQADTEAFF. The sequenced part of the CDR3 DNA is TGCGCCAGCAGCTTGTTGGGACAGGCGGACACTGAA.

This clone appeared many times. The DNA ends 3 residues before the CDR3 does, and the rest of the CDR3 is filled in from the germline J gene. J is TRBJ1-1 and V is TRBV5-1; D is ambiguous. Germline loops: CDR1 SGHRS, CDR2 YFSETQ. The V end lost 0 bases, the J end lost 5 bases, and 14 bases lay between the germline ends. The CDR3 extends over 15 amino acids. CDR3 sequence: CASSLAPGVQTEAFF. The DNA read from the CDR3 is TGCGCCAGCAGCTTGGCCCCCGGGGTGCAAACTGAA.

This clone was detected ten times or more. Read sequence stops 3 residues before the CDR3 end, and the germline J gene provides the missing end. The chain couples TRBV7-9 to TRBJ2-3; D remains ambiguous. Germline-derived CDR1 and CDR2 are SEHNR and FQNEAQ (reference sequence). Between the trimmed V and J ends, which lost 3 bases and 4 bases, there was a span of 2 bases. The CDR3 runs to 11 residues. The sequenced CDR3 bases are TGTGCCAGCAGCTTCGCAGATACG. It encodes CASSFADT. The whole CDR3 protein reads CASSFADTQYF.

This clone has at least ten counts. The CDR3 extends 3 residues past the end of the read, so its final part is completed from the germline J gene. This sequence joins TRBV6-1 and TRBJ2-3; D is ambiguous. V was cut by 4 bases and J by 3 bases, with 11 bases left in between. Germline loops: CDR1 MNHNS, CDR2 SASEGT. The CDR3 runs 14 residues. The CDR3 here is CASSGKGLTDTQYF. CDR3 bases read: TGTGCCAGCAGTGGCAAGGGTCTGACAGATACG.